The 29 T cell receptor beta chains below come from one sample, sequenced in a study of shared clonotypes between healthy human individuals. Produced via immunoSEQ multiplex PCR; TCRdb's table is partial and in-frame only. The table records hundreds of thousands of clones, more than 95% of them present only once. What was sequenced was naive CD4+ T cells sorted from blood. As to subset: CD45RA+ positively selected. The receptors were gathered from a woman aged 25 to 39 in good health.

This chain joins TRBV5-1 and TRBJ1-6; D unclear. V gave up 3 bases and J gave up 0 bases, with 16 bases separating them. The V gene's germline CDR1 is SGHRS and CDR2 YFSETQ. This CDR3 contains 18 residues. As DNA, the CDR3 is TGCGCCAGCAGCTACGGTGAGGACTCTAGCTCCTATAATTCACCCCTCCACTTT. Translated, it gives CASSYGEDSSSYNSPLHF. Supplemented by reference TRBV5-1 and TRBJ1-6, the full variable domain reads KAGVTQTPRYLIKTRGQQVTLSCSPISGHRSVSWYQQTPGQGLQFLFEYFSETQRNKGNFPGRFSGRQFSNSRSEMNVSTLELGDSALYLCASSYGEDSSSYNSPLHFGNGTRLTVT.

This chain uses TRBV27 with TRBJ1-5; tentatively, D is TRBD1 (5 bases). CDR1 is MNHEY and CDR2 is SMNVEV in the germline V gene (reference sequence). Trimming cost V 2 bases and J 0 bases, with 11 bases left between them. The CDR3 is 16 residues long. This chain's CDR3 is CASSLRGTYSNQPQHF. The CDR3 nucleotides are TGTGCCAGCAGTTTAAGGGGCACTTATAGCAATCAGCCCCAGCATTTT.

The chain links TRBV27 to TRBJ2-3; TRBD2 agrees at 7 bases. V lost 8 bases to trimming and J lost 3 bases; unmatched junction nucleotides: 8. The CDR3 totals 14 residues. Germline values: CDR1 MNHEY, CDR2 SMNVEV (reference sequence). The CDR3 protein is CASRNWGGTDTQYF. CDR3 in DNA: TGTGCCAGCCGCAACTGGGGGGGGACAGATACGCAGTATTTT.

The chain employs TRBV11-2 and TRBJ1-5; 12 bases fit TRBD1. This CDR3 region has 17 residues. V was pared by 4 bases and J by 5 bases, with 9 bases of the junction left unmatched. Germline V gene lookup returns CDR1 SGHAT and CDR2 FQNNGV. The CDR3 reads CASSSSQGQGAHQPQHF. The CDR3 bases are TGTGCCAGCAGCTCATCGCAGGGACAGGGGGCTCATCAGCCCCAGCATTTT.

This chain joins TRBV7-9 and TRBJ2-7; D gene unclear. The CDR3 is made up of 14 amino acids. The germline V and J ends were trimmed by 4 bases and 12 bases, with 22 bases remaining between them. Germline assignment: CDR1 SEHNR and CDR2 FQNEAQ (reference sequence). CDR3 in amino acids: CASSSSSDRAIPYF. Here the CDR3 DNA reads TGTGCCAGCAGCTCCTCCTCCGATAGGGCCATTCCGTACTTC.

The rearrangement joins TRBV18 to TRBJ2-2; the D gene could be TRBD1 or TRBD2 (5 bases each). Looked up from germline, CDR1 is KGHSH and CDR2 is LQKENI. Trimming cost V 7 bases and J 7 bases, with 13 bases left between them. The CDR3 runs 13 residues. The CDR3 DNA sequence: TGTGCCAGCTGCCGGGACCCAATCGGGGAGCTGTTTTTT. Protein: CASCRDPIGELFF.

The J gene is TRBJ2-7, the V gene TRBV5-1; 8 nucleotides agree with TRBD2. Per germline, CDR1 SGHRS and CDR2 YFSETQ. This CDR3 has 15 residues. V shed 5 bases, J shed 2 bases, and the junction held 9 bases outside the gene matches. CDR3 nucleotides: TGCGCCAGCAGTCCGGGGGGGCAGGATACCTACGAGCAGTACTTC. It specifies CASSPGGQDTYEQYF.

CDR3 DNA sequence: TGTGCCAGCGGTTCCCGGACTAGCGGGAGGATGGAGACCCAGTACTTC. Encoded protein: CASGSRTSGRMETQYF. The chain joins TRBV28 to TRBJ2-5; TRBD2 matches 14 bases. Germline CDR1 reads MDHEN; CDR2 reads SYDVKM. This CDR3 is built from 16 residues. Losses at the gene ends were 8 bases for V and 5 bases for J; bases not matched to a gene: 10.

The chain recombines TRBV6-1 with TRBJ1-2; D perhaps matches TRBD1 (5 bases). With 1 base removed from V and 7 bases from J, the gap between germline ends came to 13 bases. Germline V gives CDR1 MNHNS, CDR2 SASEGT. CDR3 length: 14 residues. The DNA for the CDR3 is TGTGCCAGCAGTGAAGGACACGCGCAGGGTGGCTACACCTTC. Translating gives CASSEGHAQGGYTF.

The chain's CDR3 is CASSQGGFQPQHF. The CDR3 region has the DNA TGTGCCAGCTCACAAGGGGGGTTTCAGCCCCAGCATTTT. This chain joins TRBV18 and TRBJ1-5; a weak D match, TRBD1 (6 bases). V lost 4 bases to trimming and J lost 6 bases, with 10 bases between them. The CDR3 loop spans 13 amino acids. Germline V CDR1 and CDR2: KGHSH, LQKENI. The complete variable domain, with remaining parts taken from reference TRBV18 and TRBJ1-5, reads NAGVMQNPRHLVRRRGQEARLRCSPMKGHSHVYWYRQLPEEGLKFMVYLQKENIIDESGMPKERFSAEFPKEGPSILRIQQVVRGDSAAYFCASSQGGFQPQHFGDGTRLSIL.

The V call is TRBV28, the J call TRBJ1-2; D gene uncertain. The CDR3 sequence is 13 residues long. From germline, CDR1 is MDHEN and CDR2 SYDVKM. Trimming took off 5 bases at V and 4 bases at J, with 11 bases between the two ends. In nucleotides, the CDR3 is TGTGCCAGCAGTGGGTCTCCAGGCTATGGCTACACCTTC. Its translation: CASSGSPGYGYTF.

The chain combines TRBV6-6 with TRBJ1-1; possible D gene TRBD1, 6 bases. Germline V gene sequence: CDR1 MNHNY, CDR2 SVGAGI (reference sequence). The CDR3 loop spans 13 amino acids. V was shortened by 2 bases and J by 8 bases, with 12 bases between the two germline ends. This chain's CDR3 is CASSYPAGVEAFF. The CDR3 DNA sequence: TGTGCCAGCAGTTACCCCGCAGGGGTAGAAGCTTTCTTT.

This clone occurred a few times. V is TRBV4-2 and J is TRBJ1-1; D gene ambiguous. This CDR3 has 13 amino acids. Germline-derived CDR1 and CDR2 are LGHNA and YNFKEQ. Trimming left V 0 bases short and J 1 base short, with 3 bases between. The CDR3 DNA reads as TGTGCCAGCAGCCAAGATGGGAACACTGAAGCTTTCTTT. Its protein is CASSQDGNTEAFF.

The CDR3 DNA is TGTGCCAGCAGCGTAGCAGGGGCCCAGCCCCAGCATTTT. Protein: CASSVAGAQPQHF. The rearrangement uses TRBV9 and TRBJ1-5; possible D gene TRBD1, 6 bases. Trimming removed 0 bases at V and 7 bases at J, with 8 bases between. The germline CDR1 and CDR2 sequences are SGDLS and YYNGEE. This CDR3 region has 13 residues. The variable domain in full, with the rest retrieved from reference TRBV9 and TRBJ1-5, is DSGVTQTPKHLITATGQRVTLRCSPRSGDLSVYWYQQSLDQGLQFLIQYYNGEERAKGNILERFSAQQFPDLHSELNLSSLELGDSALYFCASSVAGAQPQHFGDGTRLSIL.

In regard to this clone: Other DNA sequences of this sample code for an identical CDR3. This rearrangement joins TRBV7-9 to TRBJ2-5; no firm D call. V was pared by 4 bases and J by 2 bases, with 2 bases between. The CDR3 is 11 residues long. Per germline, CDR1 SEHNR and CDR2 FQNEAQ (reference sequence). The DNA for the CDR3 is TGTGCCAGCAGCTCACAAGAGACCCAGTACTTC. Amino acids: CASSSQETQYF.

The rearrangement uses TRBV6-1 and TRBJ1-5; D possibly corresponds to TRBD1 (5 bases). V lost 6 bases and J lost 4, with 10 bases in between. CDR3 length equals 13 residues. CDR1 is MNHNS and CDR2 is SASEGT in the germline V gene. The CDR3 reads CASSRGPNQPQHF. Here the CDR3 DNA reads TGTGCCAGCAGCCGGGGCCCTAATCAGCCCCAGCATTTT.

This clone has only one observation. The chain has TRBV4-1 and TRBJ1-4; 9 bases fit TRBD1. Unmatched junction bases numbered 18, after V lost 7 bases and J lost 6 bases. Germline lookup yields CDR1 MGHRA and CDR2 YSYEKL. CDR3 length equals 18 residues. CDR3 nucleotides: TGCGCCAGCAAAAGAAAAACAGGGGGCGAAAGCTGGGATGAAAAACTGTTTTTT. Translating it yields CASKRKTGGESWDEKLFF.

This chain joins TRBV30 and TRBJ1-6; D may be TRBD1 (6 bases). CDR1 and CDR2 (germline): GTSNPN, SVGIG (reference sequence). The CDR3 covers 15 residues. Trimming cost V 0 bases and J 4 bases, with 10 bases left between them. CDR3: CAWSVGQKYNSPLHF. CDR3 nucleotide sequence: TGTGCCTGGAGTGTCGGACAGAAATATAATTCACCCCTCCACTTT.

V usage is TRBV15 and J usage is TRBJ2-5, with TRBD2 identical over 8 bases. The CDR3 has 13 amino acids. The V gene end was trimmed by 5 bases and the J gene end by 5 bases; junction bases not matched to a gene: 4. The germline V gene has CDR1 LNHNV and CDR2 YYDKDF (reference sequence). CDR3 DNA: TGTGCCACCAGCTTAGCGGGACGGGAGACCCAGTACTTC. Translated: CATSLAGRETQYF.

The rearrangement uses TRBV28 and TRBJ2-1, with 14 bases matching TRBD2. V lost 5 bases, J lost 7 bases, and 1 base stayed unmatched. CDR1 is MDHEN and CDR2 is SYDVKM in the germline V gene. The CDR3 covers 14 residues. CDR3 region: CASSRLAGGNEQFF. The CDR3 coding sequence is TGTGCCAGCAGTCGACTAGCGGGAGGGAATGAGCAGTTCTTC.

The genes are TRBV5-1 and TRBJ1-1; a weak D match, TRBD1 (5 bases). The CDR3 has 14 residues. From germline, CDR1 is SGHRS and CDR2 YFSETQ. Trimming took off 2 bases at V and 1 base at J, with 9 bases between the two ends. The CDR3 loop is CASSFQGPNTEAFF. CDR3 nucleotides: TGCGCCAGCAGCTTTCAGGGTCCGAACACTGAAGCTTTCTTT.

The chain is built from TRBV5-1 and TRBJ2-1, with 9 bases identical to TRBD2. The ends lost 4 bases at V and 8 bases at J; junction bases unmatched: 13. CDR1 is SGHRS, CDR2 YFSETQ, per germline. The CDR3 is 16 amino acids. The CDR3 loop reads CASSPGTSHTVDEQFF. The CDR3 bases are TGCGCCAGCAGCCCTGGGACTAGCCACACAGTCGATGAGCAGTTCTTC. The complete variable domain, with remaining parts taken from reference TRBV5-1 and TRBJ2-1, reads KAGVTQTPRYLIKTRGQQVTLSCSPISGHRSVSWYQQTPGQGLQFLFEYFSETQRNKGNFPGRFSGRQFSNSRSEMNVSTLELGDSALYLCASSPGTSHTVDEQFFGPGTRLTVL.

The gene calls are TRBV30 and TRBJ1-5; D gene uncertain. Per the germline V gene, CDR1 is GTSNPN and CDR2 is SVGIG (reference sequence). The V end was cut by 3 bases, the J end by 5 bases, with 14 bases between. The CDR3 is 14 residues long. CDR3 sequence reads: CAWRSSNGDQPQHF. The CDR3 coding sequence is TGTGCCTGGAGGAGTTCCAATGGGGATCAGCCCCAGCATTTT.

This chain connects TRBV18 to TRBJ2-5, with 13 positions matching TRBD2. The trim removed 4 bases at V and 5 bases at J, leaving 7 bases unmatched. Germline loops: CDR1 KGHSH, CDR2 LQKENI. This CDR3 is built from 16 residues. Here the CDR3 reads CASSQTSGRAHETQYF. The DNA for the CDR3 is TGTGCCAGCTCACAAACTAGCGGGAGGGCCCACGAGACCCAGTACTTC.

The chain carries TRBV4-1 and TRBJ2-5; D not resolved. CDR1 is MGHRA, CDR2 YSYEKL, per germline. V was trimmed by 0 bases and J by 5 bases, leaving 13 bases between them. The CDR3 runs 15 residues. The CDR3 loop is CASSQEGRYWETQYF. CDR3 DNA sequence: TGCGCCAGCAGCCAAGAAGGTCGCTATTGGGAGACCCAGTACTTC.

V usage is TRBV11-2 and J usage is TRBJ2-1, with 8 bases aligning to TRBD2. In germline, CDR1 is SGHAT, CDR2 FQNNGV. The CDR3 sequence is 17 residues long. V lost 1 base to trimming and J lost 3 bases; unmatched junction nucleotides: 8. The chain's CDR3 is CASSLGRDLAGYNEQFF. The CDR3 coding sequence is TGTGCCAGCAGCTTAGGAAGGGATCTAGCGGGCTACAATGAGCAGTTCTTC.

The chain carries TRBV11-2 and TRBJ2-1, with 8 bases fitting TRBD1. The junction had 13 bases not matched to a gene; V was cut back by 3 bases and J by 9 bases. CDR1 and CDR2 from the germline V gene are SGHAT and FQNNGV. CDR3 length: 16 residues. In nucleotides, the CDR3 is TGTGCCAGCAGCTTTTTTGGGCGGACAGGGTCAGTTGAGCAGTTCTTC. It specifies CASSFFGRTGSVEQFF.

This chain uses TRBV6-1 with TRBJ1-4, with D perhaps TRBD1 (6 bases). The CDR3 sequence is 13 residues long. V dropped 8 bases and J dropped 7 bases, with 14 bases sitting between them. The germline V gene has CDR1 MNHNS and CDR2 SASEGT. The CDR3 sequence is CASPGGPGEKLFF. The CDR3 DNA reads TGTGCCAGCCCTGGGGGGCCCGGTGAAAAACTGTTTTTT.

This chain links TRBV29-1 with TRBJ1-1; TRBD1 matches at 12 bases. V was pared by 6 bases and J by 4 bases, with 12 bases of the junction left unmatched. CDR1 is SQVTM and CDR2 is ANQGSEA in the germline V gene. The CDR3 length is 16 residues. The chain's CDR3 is CSVRGQGALRSTEAFF. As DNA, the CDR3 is TGCAGCGTGAGGGGACAGGGGGCCTTACGGAGCACTGAAGCTTTCTTT.